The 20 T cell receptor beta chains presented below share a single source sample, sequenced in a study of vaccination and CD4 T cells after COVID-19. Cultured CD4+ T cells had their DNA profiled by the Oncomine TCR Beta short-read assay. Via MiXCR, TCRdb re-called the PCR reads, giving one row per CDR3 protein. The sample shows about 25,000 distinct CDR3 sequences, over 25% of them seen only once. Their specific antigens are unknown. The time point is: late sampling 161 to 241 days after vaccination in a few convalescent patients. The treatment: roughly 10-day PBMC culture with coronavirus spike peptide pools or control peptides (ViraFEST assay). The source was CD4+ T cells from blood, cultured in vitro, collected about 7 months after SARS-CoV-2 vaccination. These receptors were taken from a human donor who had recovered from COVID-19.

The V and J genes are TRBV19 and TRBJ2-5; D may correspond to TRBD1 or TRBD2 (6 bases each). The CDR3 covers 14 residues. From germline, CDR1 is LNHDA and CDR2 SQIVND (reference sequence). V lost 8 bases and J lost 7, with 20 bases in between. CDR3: CASGPWGQGGTQYF. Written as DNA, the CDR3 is TGTGCCAGTGGGCCCTGGGGGCAGGGAGGGACCCAGTACTTC. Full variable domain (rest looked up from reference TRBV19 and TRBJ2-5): DGGITQSPKYLFRKEGQNVTLSCEQNLNHDAMYWYRQDPGQGLRLIYYSQIVNDFQKGDIAEGYSVSREKKESFPLTVTSAQKNPTAFYLCASGPWGQGGTQYFGPGTRLLVL.

The CDR3 loop reads CASSHLGGGSSYNEQFF. CDR3 nucleotides: TGCGCCAGCAGCCACCTGGGTGGCGGGAGCTCCTACAATGAGCAGTTCTTC. The gene calls are TRBV4-1 and TRBJ2-1; TRBD2 aligns across 7 bases. The J segment lost 0 bases and the V segment lost 3 bases, leaving 8 bases of the junction unmatched. This CDR3 is 17 amino acids long. CDR1 is MGHRA, CDR2 YSYEKL, per germline.

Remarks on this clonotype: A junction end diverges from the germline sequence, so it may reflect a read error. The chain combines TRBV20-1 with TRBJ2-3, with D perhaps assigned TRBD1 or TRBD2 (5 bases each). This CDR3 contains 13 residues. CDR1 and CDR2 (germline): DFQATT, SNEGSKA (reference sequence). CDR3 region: CSARDGRGDTRYF. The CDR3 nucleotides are TGCAGTGCTAGGGATGGGAGAGGGGATACGCGGTATTTT.

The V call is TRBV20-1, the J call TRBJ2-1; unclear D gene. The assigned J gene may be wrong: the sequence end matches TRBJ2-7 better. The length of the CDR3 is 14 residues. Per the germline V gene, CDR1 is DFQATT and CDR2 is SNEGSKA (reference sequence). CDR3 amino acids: CSASPRVRTYEQYF. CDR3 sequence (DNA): TGCAGTGCTAGTCCCAGAGTTAGAACCTACGAGCAGTACTTC.

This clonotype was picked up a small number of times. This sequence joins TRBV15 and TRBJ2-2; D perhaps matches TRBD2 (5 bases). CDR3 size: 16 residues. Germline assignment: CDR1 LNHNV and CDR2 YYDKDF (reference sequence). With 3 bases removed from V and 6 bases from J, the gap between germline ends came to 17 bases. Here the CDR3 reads CATSRDRGVPPGELFF. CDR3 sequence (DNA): TGTGCCACCAGCAGGGATCGGGGTGTCCCCCCCGGGGAGCTGTTTTTT.

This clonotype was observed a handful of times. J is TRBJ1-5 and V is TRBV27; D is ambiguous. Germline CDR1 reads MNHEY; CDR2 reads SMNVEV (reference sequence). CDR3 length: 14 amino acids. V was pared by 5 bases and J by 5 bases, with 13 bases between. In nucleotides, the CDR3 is TGTGCCAGCAGTATCAGACCGAGGGATCAGCCCCAGCATTTT. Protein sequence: CASSIRPRDQPQHF.

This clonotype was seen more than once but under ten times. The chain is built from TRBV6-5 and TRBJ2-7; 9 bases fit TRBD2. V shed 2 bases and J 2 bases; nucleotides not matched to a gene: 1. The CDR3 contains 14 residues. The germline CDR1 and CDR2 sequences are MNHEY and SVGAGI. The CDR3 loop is CASSYGGRAYEQYF. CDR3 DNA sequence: TGTGCCAGCAGTTACGGCGGGAGGGCCTACGAGCAGTACTTC.

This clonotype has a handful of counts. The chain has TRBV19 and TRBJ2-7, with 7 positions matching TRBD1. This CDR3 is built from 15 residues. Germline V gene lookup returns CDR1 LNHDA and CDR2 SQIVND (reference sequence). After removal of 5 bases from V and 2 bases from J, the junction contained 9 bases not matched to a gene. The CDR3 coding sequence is TGTGCCAGTAGTGCAATGACAGGGTCACCCTACGAGCAGTACTTC. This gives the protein CASSAMTGSPYEQYF.

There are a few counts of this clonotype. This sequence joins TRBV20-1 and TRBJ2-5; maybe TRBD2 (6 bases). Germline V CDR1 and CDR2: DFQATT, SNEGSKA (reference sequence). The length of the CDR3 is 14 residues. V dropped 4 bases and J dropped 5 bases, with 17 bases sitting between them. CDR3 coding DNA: TGCAGTGCTAAATGGAGGGGAGAAGTGGAGACCCAGTACTTC. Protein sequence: CSAKWRGEVETQYF.

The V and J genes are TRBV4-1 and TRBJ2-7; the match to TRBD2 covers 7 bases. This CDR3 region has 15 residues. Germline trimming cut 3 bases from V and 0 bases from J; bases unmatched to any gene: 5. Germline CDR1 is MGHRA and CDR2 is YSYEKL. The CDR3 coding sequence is TGCGCCAGCAGCCAGGGACTAACTTCCTCCTACGAGCAGTACTTC. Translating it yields CASSQGLTSSYEQYF.

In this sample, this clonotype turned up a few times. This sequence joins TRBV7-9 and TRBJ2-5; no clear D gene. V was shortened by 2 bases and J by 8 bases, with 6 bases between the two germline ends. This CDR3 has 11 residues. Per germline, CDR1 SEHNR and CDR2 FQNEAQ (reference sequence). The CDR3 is CASSLTGTQYF. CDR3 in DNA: TGTGCCAGCAGCTTAACGGGCACCCAGTACTTC.

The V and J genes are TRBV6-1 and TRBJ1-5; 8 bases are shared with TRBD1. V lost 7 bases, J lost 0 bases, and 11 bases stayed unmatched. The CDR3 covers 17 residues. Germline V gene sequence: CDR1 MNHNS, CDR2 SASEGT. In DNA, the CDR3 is TGTGCCAGCACCGGGCAGGGGGCCTCATATAGCAATCAGCCCCAGCATTTT. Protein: CASTGQGASYSNQPQHF.

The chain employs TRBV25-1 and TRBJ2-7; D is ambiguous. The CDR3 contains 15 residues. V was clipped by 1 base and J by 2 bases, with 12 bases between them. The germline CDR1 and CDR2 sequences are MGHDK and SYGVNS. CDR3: CASSESFGKAYEQYF. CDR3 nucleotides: TGTGCCAGCAGTGAATCATTCGGCAAAGCCTACGAGCAGTACTTC.

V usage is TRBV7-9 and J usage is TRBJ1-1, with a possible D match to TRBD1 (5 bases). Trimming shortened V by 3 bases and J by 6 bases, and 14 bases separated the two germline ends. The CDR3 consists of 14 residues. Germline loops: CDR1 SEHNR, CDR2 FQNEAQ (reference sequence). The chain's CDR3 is CASSLDIGGAEAFF. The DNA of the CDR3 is TGTGCCAGCAGCTTGGACATTGGGGGGGCTGAAGCTTTCTTT. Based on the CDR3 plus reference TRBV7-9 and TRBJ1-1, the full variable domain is DTGVSQNPRHKITKRGQNVTFRCDPISEHNRLYWYRQTLGQGPEFLTYFQNEAQLEKSRLLSDRFSAERPKGSFSTLEIQRTEQGDSAMYLCASSLDIGGAEAFFGQGTRLTVV.

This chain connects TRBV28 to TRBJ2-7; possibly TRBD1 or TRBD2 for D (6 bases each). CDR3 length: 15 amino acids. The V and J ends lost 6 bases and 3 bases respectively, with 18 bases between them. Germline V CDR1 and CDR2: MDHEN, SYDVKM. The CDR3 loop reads CASRVASGGVYEQYF. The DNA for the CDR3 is TGTGCCAGCAGGGTCGCGTCCGGGGGCGTCTACGAGCAGTACTTC.

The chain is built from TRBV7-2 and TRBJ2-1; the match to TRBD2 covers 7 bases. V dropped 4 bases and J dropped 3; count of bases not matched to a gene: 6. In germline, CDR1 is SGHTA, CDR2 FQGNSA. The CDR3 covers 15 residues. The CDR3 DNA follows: TGTGCCAGCAGCTCCGGGCGGGAGTACTACAATGAGCAGTTCTTC. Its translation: CASSSGREYYNEQFF.

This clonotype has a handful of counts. CDR3 region: CASKPGGFGGYTF. The DNA for the CDR3 is TGTGCCAGCAAACCAGGGGGCTTCGGTGGCTACACCTTC. The chain employs TRBV25-1 and TRBJ1-2; TRBD1 aligns across 8 bases. Germline V gene sequence: CDR1 MGHDK, CDR2 SYGVNS. V lost 7 bases, J lost 7 bases, and 8 bases stayed unmatched. The CDR3 totals 13 residues.

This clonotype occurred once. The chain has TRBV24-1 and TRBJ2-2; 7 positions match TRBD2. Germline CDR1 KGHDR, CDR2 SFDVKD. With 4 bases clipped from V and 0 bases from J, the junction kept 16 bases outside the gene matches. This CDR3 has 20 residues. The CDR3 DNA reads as TGTGCCACCAGTGACCCTGGGGGGGGGAGGCACCCATCGAACACCGGGGAGCTGTTTTTT. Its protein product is CATSDPGGGRHPSNTGELFF.

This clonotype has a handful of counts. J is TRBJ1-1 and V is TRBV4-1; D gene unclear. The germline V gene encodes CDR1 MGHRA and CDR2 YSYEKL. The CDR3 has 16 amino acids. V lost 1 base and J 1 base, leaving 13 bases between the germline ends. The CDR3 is CASSQVFDRRNTEAFF. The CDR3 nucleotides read TGCGCCAGCAGCCAAGTTTTCGACCGTCGGAACACTGAAGCTTTCTTT.

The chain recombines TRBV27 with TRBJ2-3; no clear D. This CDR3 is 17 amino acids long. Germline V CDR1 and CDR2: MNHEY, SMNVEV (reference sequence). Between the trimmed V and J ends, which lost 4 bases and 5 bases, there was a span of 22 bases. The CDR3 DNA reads TGTGCCAGCAGTTCCGGTCCCGGGCCCACGGTCAAAGATACGCAGTATTTT. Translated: CASSSGPGPTVKDTQYF.